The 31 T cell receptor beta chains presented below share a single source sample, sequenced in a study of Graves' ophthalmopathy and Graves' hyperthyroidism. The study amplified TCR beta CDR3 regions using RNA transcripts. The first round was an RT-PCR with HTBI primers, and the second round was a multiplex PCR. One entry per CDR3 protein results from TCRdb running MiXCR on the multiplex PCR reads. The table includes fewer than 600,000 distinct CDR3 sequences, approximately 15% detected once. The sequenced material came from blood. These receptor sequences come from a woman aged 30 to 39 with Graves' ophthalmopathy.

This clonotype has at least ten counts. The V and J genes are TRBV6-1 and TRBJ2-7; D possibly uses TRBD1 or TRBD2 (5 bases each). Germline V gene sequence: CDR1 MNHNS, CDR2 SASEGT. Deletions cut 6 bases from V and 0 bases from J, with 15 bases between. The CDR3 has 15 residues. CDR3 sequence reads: CASRELGPSSYEQYF. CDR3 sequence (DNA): TGTGCCAGCAGGGAATTGGGACCCAGCTCCTACGAGCAGTACTTC.

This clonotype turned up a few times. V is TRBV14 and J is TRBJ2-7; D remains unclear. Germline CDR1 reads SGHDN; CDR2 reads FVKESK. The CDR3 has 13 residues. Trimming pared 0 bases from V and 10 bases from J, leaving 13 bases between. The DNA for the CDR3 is TGTGCCAGCAGCCAAGAGGTGAAGGCGGAACAGTACTTC. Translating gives CASSQEVKAEQYF.

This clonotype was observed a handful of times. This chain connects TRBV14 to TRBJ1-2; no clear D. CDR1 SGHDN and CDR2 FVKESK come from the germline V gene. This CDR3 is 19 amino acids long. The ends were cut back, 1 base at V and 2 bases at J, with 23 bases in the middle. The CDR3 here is CASSQGPRGRVLGNYGYTF. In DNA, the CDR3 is TGTGCCAGCAGCCAAGGACCGCGTGGGCGTGTGCTAGGGAACTATGGCTACACCTTC.

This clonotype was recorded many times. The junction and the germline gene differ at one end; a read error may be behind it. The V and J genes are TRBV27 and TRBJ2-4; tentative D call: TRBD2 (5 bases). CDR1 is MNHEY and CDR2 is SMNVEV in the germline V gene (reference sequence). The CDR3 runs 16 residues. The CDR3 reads CASSLRGMGSKNIKYF. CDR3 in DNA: TGTGCCAGCAGTTTACGAGGGATGGGTTCCAAAAACATTAAGTACTTC.

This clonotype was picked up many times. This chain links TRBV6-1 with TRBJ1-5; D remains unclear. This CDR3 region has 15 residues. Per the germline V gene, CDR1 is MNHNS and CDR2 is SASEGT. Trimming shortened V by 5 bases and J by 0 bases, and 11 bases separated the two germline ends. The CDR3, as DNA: TGTGCCAGCAGTCAAAATAAGAATAGCAATCAGCCCCAGCATTTT. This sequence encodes CASSQNKNSNQPQHF.

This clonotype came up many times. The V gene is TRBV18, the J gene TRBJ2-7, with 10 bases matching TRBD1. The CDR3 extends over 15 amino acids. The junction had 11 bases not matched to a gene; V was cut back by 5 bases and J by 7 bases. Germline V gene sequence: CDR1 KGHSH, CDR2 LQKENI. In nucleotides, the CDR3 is TGTGCCAGCTCAGCCACGGGACAGGGGCGAGGGGAGCAGTACTTC. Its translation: CASSATGQGRGEQYF. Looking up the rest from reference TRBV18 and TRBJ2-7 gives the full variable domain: NAGVMQNPRHLVRRRGQEARLRCSPMKGHSHVYWYRQLPEEGLKFMVYLQKENIIDESGMPKERFSAEFPKEGPSILRIQQVVRGDSAAYFCASSATGQGRGEQYFGPGTRLTVT.

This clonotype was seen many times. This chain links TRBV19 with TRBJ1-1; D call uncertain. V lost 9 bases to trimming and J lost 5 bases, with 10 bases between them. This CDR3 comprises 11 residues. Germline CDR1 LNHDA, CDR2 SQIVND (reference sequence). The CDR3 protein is CASSSGTEAFF. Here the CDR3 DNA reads TGTGCCAGCAGTTCCGGTACTGAAGCTTTCTTT.

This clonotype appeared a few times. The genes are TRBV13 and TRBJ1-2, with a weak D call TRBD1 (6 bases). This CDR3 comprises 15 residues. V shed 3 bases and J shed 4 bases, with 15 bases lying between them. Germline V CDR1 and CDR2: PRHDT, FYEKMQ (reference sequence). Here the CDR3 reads CASSFRDTPPYGYTF. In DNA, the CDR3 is TGTGCCAGCAGCTTTCGGGACACTCCTCCCTATGGCTACACCTTC. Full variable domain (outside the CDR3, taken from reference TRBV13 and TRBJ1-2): AAGVIQSPRHLIKEKRETATLKCYPIPRHDTVYWYQQGPGQDPQFLISFYEKMQSDKGSIPDRFSAQQFSDYHSELNMSSLELGDSALYFCASSFRDTPPYGYTFGSGTRLTVV.

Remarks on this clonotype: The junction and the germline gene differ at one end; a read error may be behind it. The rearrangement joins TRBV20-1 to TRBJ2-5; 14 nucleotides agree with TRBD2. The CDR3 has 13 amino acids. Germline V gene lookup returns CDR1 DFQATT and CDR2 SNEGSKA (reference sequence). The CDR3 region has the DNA TGCAGTGCTAGAGACGGGACTAGCGGGGGCGCGTCGTTC. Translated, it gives CSARDGTSGGASF.

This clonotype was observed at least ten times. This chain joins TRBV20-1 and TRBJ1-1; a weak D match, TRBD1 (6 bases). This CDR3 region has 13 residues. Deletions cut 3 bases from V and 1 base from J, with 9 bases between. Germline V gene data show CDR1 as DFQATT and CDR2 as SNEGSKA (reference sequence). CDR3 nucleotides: TGCAGTGCTAGTGACAGGACGAACACTGAAGCTTTCTTT. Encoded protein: CSASDRTNTEAFF.

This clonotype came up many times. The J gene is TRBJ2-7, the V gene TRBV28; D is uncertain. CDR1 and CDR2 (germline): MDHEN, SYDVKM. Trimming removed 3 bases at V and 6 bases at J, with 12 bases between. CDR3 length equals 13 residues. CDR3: CASSLNLVFEQYF. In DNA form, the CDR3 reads TGTGCCAGCAGTTTGAACTTGGTTTTCGAGCAGTACTTC.

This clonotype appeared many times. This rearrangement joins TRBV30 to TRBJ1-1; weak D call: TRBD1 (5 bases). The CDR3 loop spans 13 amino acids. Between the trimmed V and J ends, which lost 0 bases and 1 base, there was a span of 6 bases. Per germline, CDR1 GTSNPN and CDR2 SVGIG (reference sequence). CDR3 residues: CAWSVRENTEAFF. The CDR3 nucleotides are TGTGCCTGGAGTGTCAGGGAGAACACTGAAGCTTTCTTT.

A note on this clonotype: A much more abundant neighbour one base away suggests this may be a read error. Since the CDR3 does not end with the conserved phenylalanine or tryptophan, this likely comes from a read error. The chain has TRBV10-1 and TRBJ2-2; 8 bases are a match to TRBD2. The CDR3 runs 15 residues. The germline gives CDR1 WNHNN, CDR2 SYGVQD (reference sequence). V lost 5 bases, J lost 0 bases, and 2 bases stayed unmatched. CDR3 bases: TGCGCCAGCAGTTTAGCGGGAACGAACACCGGGGAGCTGTTTTTG. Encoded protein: CASSLAGTNTGELFL.

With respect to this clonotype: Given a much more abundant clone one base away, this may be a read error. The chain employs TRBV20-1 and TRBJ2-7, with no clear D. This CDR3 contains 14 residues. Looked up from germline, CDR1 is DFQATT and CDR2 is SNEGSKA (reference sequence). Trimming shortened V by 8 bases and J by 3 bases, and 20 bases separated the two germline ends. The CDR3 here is CSFIPSRHHYEQYF. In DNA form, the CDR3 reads TGCAGTTTCATCCCTTCCCGGCACCACTACGAGCAGTACTTC.

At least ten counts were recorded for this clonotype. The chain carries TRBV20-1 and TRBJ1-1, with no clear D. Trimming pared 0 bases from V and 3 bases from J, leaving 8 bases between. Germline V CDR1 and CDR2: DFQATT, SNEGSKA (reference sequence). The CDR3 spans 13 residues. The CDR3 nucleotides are TGCAGTGCTAGAGATGGATCGGACACTGAAGCTTTCTTT. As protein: CSARDGSDTEAFF.

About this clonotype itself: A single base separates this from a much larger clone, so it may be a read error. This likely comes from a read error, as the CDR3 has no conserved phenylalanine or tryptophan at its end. CDR3 sequence (DNA): TGTGCCAGCTGTTTTGGACAGGGTCTCCACGGGGAGCAGTACTCC. Its translation: CASCFGQGLHGEQYS. The chain couples TRBV27 to TRBJ2-7, with 8 nucleotides matching TRBD1. The CDR3 is 15 amino acids. Germline loops: CDR1 MNHEY, CDR2 SMNVEV (reference sequence).

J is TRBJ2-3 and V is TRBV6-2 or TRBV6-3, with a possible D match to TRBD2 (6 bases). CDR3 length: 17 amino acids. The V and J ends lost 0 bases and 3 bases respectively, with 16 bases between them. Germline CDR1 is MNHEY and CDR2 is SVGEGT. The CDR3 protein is CASSYSATAGRTDTQYF. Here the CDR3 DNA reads TGTGCCAGCAGTTACTCTGCAACAGCGGGTCGGACAGATACGCAGTATTTT.

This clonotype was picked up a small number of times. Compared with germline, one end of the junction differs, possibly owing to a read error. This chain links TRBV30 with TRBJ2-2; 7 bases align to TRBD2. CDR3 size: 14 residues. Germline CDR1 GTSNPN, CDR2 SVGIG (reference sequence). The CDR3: CAWSPGLQTGELCF. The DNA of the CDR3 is TGTGCCTGGAGTCCGGGACTACAGACCGGGGAGCTGTGTTTT.

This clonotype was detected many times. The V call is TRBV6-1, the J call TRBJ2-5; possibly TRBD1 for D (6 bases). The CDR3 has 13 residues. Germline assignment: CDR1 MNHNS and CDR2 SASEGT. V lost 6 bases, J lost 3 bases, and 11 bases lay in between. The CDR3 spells CASRGQLEETQYF. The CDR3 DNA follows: TGTGCCAGCAGAGGACAGCTTGAAGAGACCCAGTACTTC.

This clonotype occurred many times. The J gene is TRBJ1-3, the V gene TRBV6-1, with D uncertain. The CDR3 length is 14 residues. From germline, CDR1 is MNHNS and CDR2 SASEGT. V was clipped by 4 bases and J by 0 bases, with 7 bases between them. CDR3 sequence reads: CASSVTISGNTIYF. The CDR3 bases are TGTGCCAGCAGTGTTACGATCTCTGGAAACACCATATATTTT.

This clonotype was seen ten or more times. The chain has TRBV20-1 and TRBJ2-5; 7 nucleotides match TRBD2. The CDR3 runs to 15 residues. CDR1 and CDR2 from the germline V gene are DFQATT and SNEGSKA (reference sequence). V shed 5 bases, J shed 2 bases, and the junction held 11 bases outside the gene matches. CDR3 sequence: CSASPGSGLQETQYF. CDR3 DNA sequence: TGCAGTGCTTCCCCGGGTAGCGGGTTACAAGAGACCCAGTACTTC.

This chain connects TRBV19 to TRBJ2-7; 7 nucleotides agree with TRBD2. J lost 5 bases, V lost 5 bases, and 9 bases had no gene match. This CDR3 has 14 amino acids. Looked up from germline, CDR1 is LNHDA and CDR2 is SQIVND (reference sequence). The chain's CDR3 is CASSAGLDENEQYV. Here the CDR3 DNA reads TGTGCCAGTAGTGCCGGACTAGATGAGAACGAGCAGTACGTC.

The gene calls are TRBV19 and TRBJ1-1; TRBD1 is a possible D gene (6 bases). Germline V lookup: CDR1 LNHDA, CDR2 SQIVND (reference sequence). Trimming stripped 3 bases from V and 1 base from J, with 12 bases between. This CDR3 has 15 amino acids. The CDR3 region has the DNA TGTGCCAGTAGTATCCGTGGACAGCCGAACACTGAAGCTTTCTTT. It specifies CASSIRGQPNTEAFF.

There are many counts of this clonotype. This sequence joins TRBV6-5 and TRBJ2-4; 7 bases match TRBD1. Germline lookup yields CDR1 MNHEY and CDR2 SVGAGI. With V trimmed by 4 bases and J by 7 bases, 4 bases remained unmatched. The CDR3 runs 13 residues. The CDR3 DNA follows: TGTGCCAGCAGTTTGACAGGGATCAACATTCAGTACTTC. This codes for CASSLTGINIQYF.

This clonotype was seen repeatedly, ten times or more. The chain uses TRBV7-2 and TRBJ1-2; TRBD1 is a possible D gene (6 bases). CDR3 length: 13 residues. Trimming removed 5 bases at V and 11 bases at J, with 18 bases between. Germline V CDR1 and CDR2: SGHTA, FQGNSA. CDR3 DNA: TGTGCCAGCAGCACGTACAGGGAGTTGTCTTACACCTTC. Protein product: CASSTYRELSYTF.

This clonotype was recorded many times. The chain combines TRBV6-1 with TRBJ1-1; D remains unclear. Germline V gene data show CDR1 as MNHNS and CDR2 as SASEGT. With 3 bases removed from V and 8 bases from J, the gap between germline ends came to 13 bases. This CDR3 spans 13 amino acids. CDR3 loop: CASSDTTRKEAFF. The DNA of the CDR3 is TGTGCCAGCAGTGACACCACTCGCAAGGAAGCTTTCTTT.

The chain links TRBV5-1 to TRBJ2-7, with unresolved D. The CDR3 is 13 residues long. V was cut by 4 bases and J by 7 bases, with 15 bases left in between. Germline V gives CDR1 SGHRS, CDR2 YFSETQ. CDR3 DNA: TGCGCCAGCAGCGAGGCCCTCGTAGGGGAGCAGTACTTC. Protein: CASSEALVGEQYF.

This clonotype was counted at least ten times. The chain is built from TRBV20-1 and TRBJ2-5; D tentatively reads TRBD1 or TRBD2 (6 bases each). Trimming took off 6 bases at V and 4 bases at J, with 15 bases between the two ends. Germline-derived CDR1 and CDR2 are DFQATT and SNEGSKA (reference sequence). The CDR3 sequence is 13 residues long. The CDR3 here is CSASGGGTETQYF. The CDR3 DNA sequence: TGCAGTGCATCCGGAGGGGGAACAGAGACCCAGTACTTC.

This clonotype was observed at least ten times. Here the CDR3 reads CASSYPTGRLGNQPQHF. The CDR3 DNA reads as TGCGCCAGCAGCTACCCGACAGGACGTTTGGGCAATCAGCCCCAGCATTTT. The chain carries TRBV5-1 and TRBJ1-5, with D maybe TRBD1 (6 bases). CDR1 and CDR2 from the germline V gene are SGHRS and YFSETQ. The CDR3 is 17 residues long. V lost 3 bases to trimming and J lost 2 bases, with 18 bases between them.

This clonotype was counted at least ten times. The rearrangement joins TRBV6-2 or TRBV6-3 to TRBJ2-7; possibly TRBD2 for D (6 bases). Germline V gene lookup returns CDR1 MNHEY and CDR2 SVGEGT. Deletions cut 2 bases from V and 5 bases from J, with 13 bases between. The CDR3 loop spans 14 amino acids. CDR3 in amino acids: CASSYRDSRDEQYF. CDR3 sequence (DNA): TGTGCCAGCAGTTACCGGGACTCGCGGGACGAGCAGTACTTC.

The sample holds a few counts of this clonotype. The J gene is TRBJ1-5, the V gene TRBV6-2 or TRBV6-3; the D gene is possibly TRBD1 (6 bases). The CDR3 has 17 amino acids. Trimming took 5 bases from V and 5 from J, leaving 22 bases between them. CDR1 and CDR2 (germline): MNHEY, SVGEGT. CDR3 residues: CASSTIPRGGPDQPQHF. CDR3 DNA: TGTGCCAGCAGTACAATACCTAGGGGGGGACCCGATCAGCCCCAGCATTTT.